A selection of T cell receptor beta chains follows, all from one sample in a study of vaccination and CD4 T cells after COVID-19. In TCRdb, the PCR reads were re-called with MiXCR into one record per CDR3 protein. The sample yields roughly 20,000 distinct CDR3 sequences, just over 55% seen once. Antigens of these TCRs are unknown. The sample was CD4+ T cells from blood, cultured in vitro. These receptors were collected from a human donor who had recovered from COVID-19. CDR3s leave out the opening cysteine and the closing phenylalanine or tryptophan.

TRBV4-3 | ASSQEKEGYT
TRBV4-2 | ASSQVSPQRSSYEQY
TRBV2 | ASSEWTGATGELF
TRBV7-2 | ASSLTRDTDTQY
TRBV7-6 | ASTLSVGETQY
TRBV7-2 | ASSLAYAAVGEQY
TRBV20-1 | SARDQGLAYEQY
TRBV6-1 | ASSGAAGGQETQY
TRBV7-2 | ASSETGYFGYT
TRBV20-1 | SARDPAGPDTEAF
TRBV5-4 | ASSLGGATNEKLF
TRBV20-1 | SASSSVETQY
TRBV19 | ASSRHSGSLSYEQY
TRBV11-3 | ASSPTVQGPAF
TRBV7-9 | ASSLGDGRNTEAF
TRBV24-1 | ATSDLLAGAQQY
TRBV20-1 | SAGDRGLRNEQF
TRBV20-1 | SASFGQDWVTDTQY
TRBV2 | ASSLAVHGYT
TRBV7-2 | ASSSSGRSGGAF
TRBV6-1 | ASSRLAGENTGELF
TRBV5-1 | ASSLEGGRQETQY
TRBV7-3 | ASSLPAGDSYNEQF
TRBV20-1 | SARQGYEAF
TRBV27 | ASRGRLNEQF
TRBV6-1 | ASTPGGRVGEQY
TRBV6-5 | ASSYSGLDLNEQF
TRBV7-2 | ASSATGGPNQPQH
TRBV12-5 | ASGLGQTETQY
TRBV6-5 | ASSYGLAVNTGGLF
TRBV12-3/TRBV12-4 | ASSLARAGGPNEQF
TRBV7-3 | ASSLGVDRSPLH
TRBV7-2 | ASSLLVSSYNEQF
TRBV7-3 | ASSPSGGLEAF
TRBV7-6 | ASSFSRIHEQY
TRBV30 | AWSASGVEAF
TRBV30 | AWTRTGGTEAF
TRBV6-2/TRBV6-3 | ASSSEGGRNTEAF
TRBV7-2 | ASSPTGDTQY
TRBV7-7 | ASSLSRDGNSPLH
TRBV11-3 | ASSQGQIYEQY
TRBV28 | ASRLGSFRSGQY
TRBV7-9 | ASSLDRAVTGELF
TRBV7-2 | ASSLGGTIWYEQY
TRBV9 | ASSVGQVTEAF
TRBV28 | ASSELGTGAGNTIY
TRBV20-1 | SARSGRSNQPQH
TRBV19 | ASSLGSENTEAF
TRBV7-2 | ASSLSGPPDTQY
TRBV20-1 | SARTGTADTQY
TRBV20-1 | SAPPAASGGQETQY
TRBV7-8 | ASSTLTSGSLY
TRBV28 | ASTSADRVGDTEAF
TRBV20-1 | SARDLSSSYNSPLH
TRBV7-9 | ASSFAENTEAF